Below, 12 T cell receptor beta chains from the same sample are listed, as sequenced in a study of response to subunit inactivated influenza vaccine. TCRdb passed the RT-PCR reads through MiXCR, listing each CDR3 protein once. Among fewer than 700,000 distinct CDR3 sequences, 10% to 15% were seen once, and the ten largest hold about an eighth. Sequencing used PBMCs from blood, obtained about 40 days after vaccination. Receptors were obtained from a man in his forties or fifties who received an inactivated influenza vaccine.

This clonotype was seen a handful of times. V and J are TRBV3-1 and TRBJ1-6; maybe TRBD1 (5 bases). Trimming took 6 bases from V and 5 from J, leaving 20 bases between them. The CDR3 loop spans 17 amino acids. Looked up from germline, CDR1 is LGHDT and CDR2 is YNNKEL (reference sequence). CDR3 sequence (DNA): TGTGCCAGCAGTCTTTCGATCCTGGGGGATAATAATTCACCCCTCCACTTT. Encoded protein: CASSLSILGDNNSPLHF.

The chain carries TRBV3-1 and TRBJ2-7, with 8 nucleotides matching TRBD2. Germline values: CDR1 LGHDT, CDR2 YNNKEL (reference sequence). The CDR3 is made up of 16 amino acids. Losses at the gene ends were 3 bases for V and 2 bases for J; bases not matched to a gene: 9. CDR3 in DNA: TGTGCCAGCAGCCAGTCAATAGCGGGATTCGCCTACGAGCAGTACTTC. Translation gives CASSQSIAGFAYEQYF.

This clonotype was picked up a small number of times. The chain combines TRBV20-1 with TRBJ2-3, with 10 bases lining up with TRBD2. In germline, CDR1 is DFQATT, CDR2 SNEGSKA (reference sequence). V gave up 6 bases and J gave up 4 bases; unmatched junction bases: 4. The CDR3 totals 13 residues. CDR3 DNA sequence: TGCAGTGCAACTAGCGGGGAGGCAGATACGCAGTATTTT. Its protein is CSATSGEADTQYF.

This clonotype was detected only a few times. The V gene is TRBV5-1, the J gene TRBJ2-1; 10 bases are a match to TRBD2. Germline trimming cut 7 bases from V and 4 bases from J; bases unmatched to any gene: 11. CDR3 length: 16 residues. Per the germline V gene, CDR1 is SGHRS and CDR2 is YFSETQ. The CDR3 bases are TGCGCCAGCGGGGGGCAGGCACTAGCGGGATACAATGAGCAGTTCTTC. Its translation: CASGGQALAGYNEQFF.

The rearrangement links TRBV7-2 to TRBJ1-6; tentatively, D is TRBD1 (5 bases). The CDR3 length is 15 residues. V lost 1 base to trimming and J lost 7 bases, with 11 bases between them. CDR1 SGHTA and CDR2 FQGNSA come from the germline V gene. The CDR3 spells CASSLEAGRNSPLHF. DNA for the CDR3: TGTGCCAGCAGCTTAGAGGCAGGGCGGAATTCACCCCTCCACTTT. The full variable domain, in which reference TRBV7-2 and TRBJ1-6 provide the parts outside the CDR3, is GAGVSQSPSNKVTEKGKDVELRCDPISGHTALYWYRQSLGQGLEFLIYFQGNSAPDKSGLPSDRFSAERTGGSVSTLTIQRTQQEDSAVYLCASSLEAGRNSPLHFGNGTRLTVT.

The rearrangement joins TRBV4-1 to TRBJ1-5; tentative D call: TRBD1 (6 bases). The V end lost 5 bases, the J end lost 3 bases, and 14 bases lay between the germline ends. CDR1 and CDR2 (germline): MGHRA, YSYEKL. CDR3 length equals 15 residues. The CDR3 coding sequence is TGCGCCAGCAGCATTGAACCAGGGGCCAATCAGCCCCAGCATTTT. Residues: CASSIEPGANQPQHF.

The CDR3 nucleotides read TGTGCCATCCAAAACAGCGGCCAAGAGACCCAGTACTTC. It codes for CAIQNSGQETQYF. V usage is TRBV10-3 and J usage is TRBJ2-5, with D perhaps TRBD2 (5 bases). Germline CDR1 reads ENHRY; CDR2 reads SYGVKD. CDR3 length equals 13 residues. V was trimmed by 8 bases and J by 1 base, leaving 11 bases between them.

CDR3 residues: CATDGREGFHNEQFF. The DNA for the CDR3 is TGTGCCACCGACGGCCGGGAGGGGTTCCACAATGAGCAGTTCTTC. The chain uses TRBV10-3 and TRBJ2-1, with 8 bases matching TRBD2. The germline gives CDR1 ENHRY, CDR2 SYGVKD. V lost 10 bases and J lost 5; bases outside the gene matches: 13. CDR3 length: 15 residues.

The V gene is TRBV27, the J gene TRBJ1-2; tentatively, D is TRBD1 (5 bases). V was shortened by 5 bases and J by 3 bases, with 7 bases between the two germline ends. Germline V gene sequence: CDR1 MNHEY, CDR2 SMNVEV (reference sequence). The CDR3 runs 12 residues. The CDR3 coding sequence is TGTGCCAGCAGTGAAGGGGACTATGGCTACACCTTC. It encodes CASSEGDYGYTF.

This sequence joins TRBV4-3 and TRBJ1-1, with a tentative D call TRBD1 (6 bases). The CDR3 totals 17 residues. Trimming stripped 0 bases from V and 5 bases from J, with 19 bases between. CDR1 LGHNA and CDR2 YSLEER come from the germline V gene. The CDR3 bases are TGCGCCAGCAGCCAAGATCCCCCTTCGGGGGGCCTAACTGAAGCTTTCTTT. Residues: CASSQDPPSGGLTEAFF.

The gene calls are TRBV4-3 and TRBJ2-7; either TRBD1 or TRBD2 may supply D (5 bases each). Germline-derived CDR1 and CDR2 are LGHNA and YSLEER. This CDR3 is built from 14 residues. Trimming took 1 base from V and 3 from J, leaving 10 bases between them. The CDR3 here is CASSQGGRGYEQYF. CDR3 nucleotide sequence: TGCGCCAGCAGCCAAGGGGGCCGGGGCTACGAGCAGTACTTC.

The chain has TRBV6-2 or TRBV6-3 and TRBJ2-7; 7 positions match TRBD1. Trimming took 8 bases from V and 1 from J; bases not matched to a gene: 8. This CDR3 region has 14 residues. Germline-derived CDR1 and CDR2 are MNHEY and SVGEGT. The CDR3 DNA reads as TGTGCCAGCGGACAGGCCGTTCTTTCCTACGAGCAGTACTTC. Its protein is CASGQAVLSYEQYF.